A single sample gave rise to the 27 T cell receptor beta chains below, sequenced in a study of T cells in Graves' hyperthyroidism and ophthalmopathy. RNA transcripts yielded amplified TCR beta CDR3 regions. Using the HTBI primer set, a first-round RT-PCR was run on the TCR CDR3. TCRdb processed the multiplex PCR reads anew with MiXCR; each CDR3 protein has one entry. The sample lists hundreds of thousands of distinct CDR3 sequences, around 15% occurring once. The sequencing sample was made of blood. The receptor source for this set is a woman in her late teens or twenties with Graves' hyperthyroidism.

This clonotype was recorded a few times. The V and J genes are TRBV7-9 and TRBJ1-3; 8 bases map to TRBD1. The CDR3 contains 15 residues. The germline CDR1 and CDR2 sequences are SEHNR and FQNEAQ (reference sequence). V gave up 6 bases and J gave up 0 bases; unmatched junction bases: 4. CDR3 protein: CASRGQASSGNTIYF. The CDR3 coding sequence is TGTGCCAGCAGGGGACAGGCCTCCTCTGGAAACACCATATATTTT.

This clonotype was found a few times. The gene calls are TRBV20-1 and TRBJ2-1; possibly TRBD2 for D (6 bases). V lost 0 bases and J 5 bases, leaving 14 bases between the germline ends. This CDR3 comprises 15 residues. Germline assignment: CDR1 DFQATT and CDR2 SNEGSKA (reference sequence). CDR3 DNA sequence: TGCAGTGCTAGAGATCCGCGGACTACAAACAATGAGCAGTTCTTC. Translated: CSARDPRTTNNEQFF.

At least ten counts were recorded for this clonotype. The genes are TRBV12-3 or TRBV12-4 and TRBJ2-5; D is unclear. This CDR3 has 13 amino acids. V lost 1 base and J lost 4, with 7 bases in between. The CDR3 spells CASSLEGLETQYF. CDR3 DNA: TGTGCCAGCAGTTTAGAGGGTTTAGAGACCCAGTACTTC.

This clonotype was counted only a few times. V usage is TRBV30 and J usage is TRBJ1-2, with 10 bases matching TRBD1. J lost 7 bases, V lost 4 bases, and 6 bases had no gene match. Germline V gives CDR1 GTSNPN, CDR2 SVGIG (reference sequence). This CDR3 contains 13 residues. This chain's CDR3 is CAWKYGTGAGYTF. The CDR3 DNA is TGTGCCTGGAAGTACGGGACAGGGGCTGGCTACACCTTC.

This clonotype turned up a few times. The CDR3 DNA sequence: TGCAGCGTTGAGGACCTGGCCAAAAACATTCAGTACTTC. Residues: CSVEDLAKNIQYF. The rearrangement uses TRBV29-1 and TRBJ2-4; D gene ambiguous. V was shortened by 3 bases and J by 1 base, with 7 bases between the two germline ends. The CDR3 is 13 residues long. Per the germline V gene, CDR1 is SQVTM and CDR2 is ANQGSEA.

This clonotype was seen repeatedly, ten times or more. This chain joins TRBV18 and TRBJ2-1; the match to TRBD2 covers 7 bases. In germline, CDR1 is KGHSH, CDR2 LQKENI. V shed 3 bases and J 7 bases; nucleotides not matched to a gene: 9. The CDR3 consists of 15 residues. For the CDR3, the DNA is TGTGCCAGCTCACCGGGGAGCGGGACGGGGAATGAGCAGTTCTTC. It encodes CASSPGSGTGNEQFF.

This clonotype was detected only a few times. The rearrangement joins TRBV6-2 or TRBV6-3 to TRBJ2-7; D not certain. The CDR3 runs 14 residues. Trimming shortened V by 2 bases and J by 2 bases, and 10 bases separated the two germline ends. From germline, CDR1 is MNHEY and CDR2 SVGEGT. In DNA form, the CDR3 reads TGTGCCAGCAGTTACCCAAGGACCACCTACGAGCAGTACTTC. Its translation is CASSYPRTTYEQYF.

This clonotype was detected ten times or more. This rearrangement joins TRBV20-1 to TRBJ1-5; weak D call: TRBD1 (5 bases). Trimming left V 0 bases short and J 7 bases short, with 16 bases between. This CDR3 has 15 residues. The germline V gene has CDR1 DFQATT and CDR2 SNEGSKA (reference sequence). CDR3 nucleotide sequence: TGCAGTGCTAGAGATAATTGGGATGACAGACAGCCCCAGCATTTT. Translated: CSARDNWDDRQPQHF.

This chain links TRBV29-1 with TRBJ2-4, with 11 bases lining up with TRBD2. V shed 4 bases, J shed 5 bases, and the junction held 4 bases outside the gene matches. The V gene's germline CDR1 is SQVTM and CDR2 ANQGSEA. This CDR3 has 14 amino acids. The CDR3 coding sequence is TGCAGCGTTGCAACTAGCGGGGGAGAAAACATTCAGTACTTC. Encoded protein: CSVATSGGENIQYF. Based on the CDR3 plus reference TRBV29-1 and TRBJ2-4, the full variable domain is SAVISQKPSRDICQRGTSLTIQCQVDSQVTMMFWYRQQPGQSLTLIATANQGSEATYESGFVIDKFPISRPNLTFSTLTVSNMSPEDSSIYLCSVATSGGENIQYFGAGTRLSVL.

This clonotype was seen many times. The chain links TRBV2 to TRBJ2-7; D not resolved. There are 16 residues in the CDR3. Between the trimmed V and J ends, which lost 4 bases and 9 bases, there was a span of 25 bases. Germline V lookup: CDR1 SNHLY, CDR2 FYNNEI. The CDR3 DNA is TGTGCCAGCAGTGTCCTAGGCGCGGCTATACGTCCACGGCAGTACTTC. Encoded protein: CASSVLGAAIRPRQYF.

This clonotype was detected ten times or more. The chain combines TRBV3-1 with TRBJ1-2; no clear D. This CDR3 has 14 amino acids. The germline V and J ends were trimmed by 0 bases and 6 bases, with 11 bases remaining between them. Germline V gene data show CDR1 as LGHDT and CDR2 as YNNKEL (reference sequence). CDR3 in amino acids: CASSQDEQSDGYTF. DNA of the CDR3: TGTGCCAGCAGCCAAGATGAGCAGTCGGATGGCTACACCTTC.

In its sample, this clonotype was seen many times. The J gene is TRBJ2-4, the V gene TRBV2; TRBD1 aligns across 9 bases. Trimming at V came to 6 bases and at J to 8 bases, leaving 14 bases not matched to a gene. Looked up from germline, CDR1 is SNHLY and CDR2 is FYNNEI. The CDR3 runs 16 residues. The CDR3 is CASSVGTGKKGYIQYF. For the CDR3, the DNA is TGTGCCAGCAGCGTCGGGACAGGGAAAAAAGGATACATTCAGTACTTC. The variable domain in full, with the rest retrieved from reference TRBV2 and TRBJ2-4, is EPEVTQTPSHQVTQMGQEVILRCVPISNHLYFYWYRQILGQKVEFLVSFYNNEISEKSEIFDDQFSVERPDGSNFTLKIRSTKLEDSAMYFCASSVGTGKKGYIQYFGAGTRLSVL.

This clonotype was seen only a few times. The J gene is TRBJ2-7, the V gene TRBV12-3 or TRBV12-4; 9 bases match TRBD2. The CDR3 is 15 amino acids. The junction had 7 bases not matched to a gene; V was cut back by 4 bases and J by 3 bases. CDR3 residues: CASSSAGAGGYEQYF. In nucleotides, the CDR3 is TGTGCCAGCAGTTCCGCAGGAGCGGGAGGCTACGAGCAGTACTTC.

This clonotype occurred a few times. This rearrangement joins TRBV7-9 to TRBJ2-5, with 12 bases identical to TRBD1. Germline V lookup: CDR1 SEHNR, CDR2 FQNEAQ (reference sequence). The length of the CDR3 is 16 residues. The J segment lost 3 bases and the V segment lost 6 bases, leaving 8 bases of the junction unmatched. The CDR3 sequence is CASSSPGQGAEETQYF. CDR3 sequence (DNA): TGTGCCAGCAGTTCTCCGGGACAGGGGGCTGAAGAGACCCAGTACTTC.

The chain carries TRBV27 and TRBJ1-1, with D maybe TRBD1 (6 bases). The germline V and J ends were trimmed by 4 bases and 4 bases, with 10 bases remaining between them. There are 13 residues in the CDR3. Germline V lookup: CDR1 MNHEY, CDR2 SMNVEV (reference sequence). The DNA of the CDR3 is TGTGCCAGCAGTTACCAGGGGCGCACTGAAGCTTTCTTT. The encoded protein is CASSYQGRTEAFF.

This clonotype has more than one count but fewer than ten. The J gene is TRBJ2-1, the V gene TRBV19; TRBD1 agrees at 12 bases. CDR1 is LNHDA, CDR2 SQIVND, per germline (reference sequence). This CDR3 region has 16 residues. J lost 7 bases, V lost 4 bases, and 8 bases had no gene match. CDR3 sequence: CASSSGTGGAWNEQFF. CDR3 nucleotide sequence: TGTGCCAGTAGTAGCGGGACAGGGGGCGCGTGGAATGAGCAGTTCTTC.

This sequence joins TRBV20-1 and TRBJ2-7, with 10 bases lining up with TRBD2. J was trimmed by 5 bases and V by 5 bases; bases with no gene match: 6. This CDR3 region has 13 residues. CDR1 is DFQATT and CDR2 is SNEGSKA in the germline V gene (reference sequence). The chain's CDR3 is CSAAIAGGHEQYF. The CDR3 nucleotides read TGCAGTGCTGCCATAGCGGGAGGCCACGAGCAGTACTTC.

This clonotype came up many times. The chain is built from TRBV30 and TRBJ1-1; D not resolved. The V gene lost 0 bases and the J gene lost 0 bases, with 5 bases spanning the gap. The CDR3 runs to 13 residues. Germline V CDR1 and CDR2: GTSNPN, SVGIG (reference sequence). CDR3 region: CAWSVSVNTEAFF. CDR3 nucleotides: TGTGCCTGGAGTGTATCCGTGAACACTGAAGCTTTCTTT.

This clonotype has just one count. J is TRBJ2-1 and V is TRBV24-1; 7 bases are shared with TRBD1. Trimming at V came to 0 bases and at J to 2 bases, leaving 6 bases not matched to a gene. This CDR3 has 17 amino acids. CDR1 and CDR2 from the germline V gene are KGHDR and SFDVKD. For the CDR3, the DNA is TGTGCCACCAGTGATTTGAAAGTCGGGACAGCCTACAATGAGCAGTTCTTC. Translation gives CATSDLKVGTAYNEQFF.

The chain joins TRBV4-2 to TRBJ1-4; D unclear. Germline V gene sequence: CDR1 LGHNA, CDR2 YNFKEQ. The CDR3 consists of 15 residues. Trimming stripped 1 base from V and 8 bases from J, with 14 bases between. CDR3 protein: CASSQGWEQLEKLFF. The CDR3 region has the DNA TGTGCCAGCAGCCAAGGATGGGAGCAGCTGGAAAAACTGTTTTTT.

This clonotype was counted between two and nine times. The chain links TRBV11-3 to TRBJ2-1, with a possible D match to TRBD2 (7 bases). V dropped 1 base and J dropped 8 bases, with 18 bases sitting between them. This CDR3 has 16 amino acids. Germline V gene sequence: CDR1 SGHNT, CDR2 YENEEA. CDR3 nucleotide sequence: TGTGCCAGCAGCTTAGGAGGGACTACAGGGTTCGATGAGCAGTTCTTC. This sequence encodes CASSLGGTTGFDEQFF.

This clonotype was counted many times. The genes are TRBV13 and TRBJ2-7; TRBD1 matches at 10 bases. V lost 4 bases, J lost 0 bases, and 15 bases stayed unmatched. CDR3 length: 19 residues. CDR1 is PRHDT, CDR2 FYEKMQ, per germline (reference sequence). CDR3 DNA sequence: TGTGCCAGCAGCTCGCCCTTCGAAGGGACAGGGGCCATCTCCTACGAGCAGTACTTC. The encoded protein is CASSSPFEGTGAISYEQYF.

This clonotype was recorded at least ten times. The chain combines TRBV6-2 or TRBV6-3 with TRBJ1-5, with TRBD1 identical over 9 bases. V was pared by 6 bases and J by 5 bases, with 11 bases of the junction left unmatched. Looked up from germline, CDR1 is MNHEY and CDR2 is SVGEGT. The CDR3 consists of 16 residues. CDR3 bases: TGTGCCAGCAGAACCCGCCGGACAGGGGTAGATCAGCCCCAGCATTTT. Translated, it gives CASRTRRTGVDQPQHF.

This clonotype showed up many times. CDR3 nucleotides: TGTGCCAGCAAGAATAGCTTCCGGCAGGGACGGTCCACCGGGGAGCTGTTTTTT. Its translation is CASKNSFRQGRSTGELFF. The chain links TRBV7-9 to TRBJ2-2; D is possibly TRBD1 or TRBD2 (5 bases each). The CDR3 extends over 18 amino acids. The germline CDR1 and CDR2 sequences are SEHNR and FQNEAQ (reference sequence). The V end lost 7 bases, the J end lost 4 bases, and 25 bases lay between the germline ends.

V usage is TRBV6-1 and J usage is TRBJ2-5; 7 nucleotides line up with TRBD1. The CDR3 spans 15 residues. Germline V gives CDR1 MNHNS, CDR2 SASEGT. V was pared by 6 bases and J by 1 base, with 8 bases of the junction left unmatched. CDR3 in amino acids: CASSQWAGGQETQYF. CDR3 nucleotide sequence: TGTGCCAGCAGCCAATGGGCAGGGGGCCAAGAGACCCAGTACTTC.

Note on this clonotype: A much larger clone differs from this one at a single base, so this may be a read error. The chain has TRBV3-1 and TRBJ2-7, with TRBD2 as a possible D gene (6 bases). This CDR3 region has 15 residues. V lost 4 bases and J 0 bases, leaving 13 bases between the germline ends. Germline CDR1 reads LGHDT; CDR2 reads YNNKEL (reference sequence). CDR3 residues: CASSPLADRSYEQYF. The CDR3 DNA reads as TGTGCCAGCAGCCCCTTAGCGGACCGCTCCTACGAGCAGTACTTC.

This clonotype was detected a few times. The rearrangement uses TRBV5-8 and TRBJ1-1; D gene ambiguous. This CDR3 comprises 15 residues. Deletions cut 1 base from V and 5 bases from J, with 15 bases between. In germline, CDR1 is SGHTS, CDR2 YDEGEE. The CDR3 here is CASSLFEGRGTEAFF. The CDR3 bases are TGTGCCAGCAGCTTGTTTGAGGGTAGAGGAACTGAAGCTTTCTTT. The full variable domain, with the rest looked up from reference TRBV5-8 and TRBJ1-1, is EAGVTQSPTHLIKTRGQQATLRCSPISGHTSVYWYQQALGLGLQFLLWYDEGEERNRGNFPPRFSGRQFPNYSSELNVNALELEDSALYLCASSLFEGRGTEAFFGQGTRLTVV.